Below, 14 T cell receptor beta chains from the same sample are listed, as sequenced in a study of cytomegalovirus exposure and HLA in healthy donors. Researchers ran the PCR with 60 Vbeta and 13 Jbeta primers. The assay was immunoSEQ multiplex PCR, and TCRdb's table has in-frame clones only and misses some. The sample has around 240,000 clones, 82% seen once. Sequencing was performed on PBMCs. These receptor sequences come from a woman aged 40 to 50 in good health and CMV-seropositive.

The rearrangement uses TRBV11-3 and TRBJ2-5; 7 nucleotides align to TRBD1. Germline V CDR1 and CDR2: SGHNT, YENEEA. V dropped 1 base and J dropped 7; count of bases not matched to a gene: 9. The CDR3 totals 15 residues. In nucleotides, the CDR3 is TGTGCCAGCAGCTTAGCTGAGACAGGGCTTGGGACCCAGTACTTC. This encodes CASSLAETGLGTQYF.

The CDR3: CASSPGGAFNQPQHF. CDR3 coding DNA: TGTGCCAGCAGCCCGGGGGGGGCATTCAATCAGCCCCAGCATTTT. The chain links TRBV9 to TRBJ1-5, with TRBD1 as a possible D gene (6 bases). The CDR3 has 15 amino acids. CDR1 SGDLS and CDR2 YYNGEE come from the germline V gene. V was pared by 4 bases and J by 3 bases, with 14 bases between.

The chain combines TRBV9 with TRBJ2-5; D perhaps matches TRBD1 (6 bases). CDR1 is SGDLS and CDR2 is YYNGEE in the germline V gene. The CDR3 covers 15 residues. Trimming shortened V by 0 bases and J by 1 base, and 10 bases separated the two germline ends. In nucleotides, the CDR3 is TGTGCCAGCAGCGTAGAGGGACAACCCCAAGAGACCCAGTACTTC. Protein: CASSVEGQPQETQYF. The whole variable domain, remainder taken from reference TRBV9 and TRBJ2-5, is DSGVTQTPKHLITATGQRVTLRCSPRSGDLSVYWYQQSLDQGLQFLIQYYNGEERAKGNILERFSAQQFPDLHSELNLSSLELGDSALYFCASSVEGQPQETQYFGPGTRLLVL.

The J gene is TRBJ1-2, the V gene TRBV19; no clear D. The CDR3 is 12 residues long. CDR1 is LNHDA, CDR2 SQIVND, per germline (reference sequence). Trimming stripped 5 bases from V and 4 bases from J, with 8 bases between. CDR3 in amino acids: CASSLTSYGYTF. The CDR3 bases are TGTGCCAGTAGTCTGACTTCCTATGGCTACACCTTC.

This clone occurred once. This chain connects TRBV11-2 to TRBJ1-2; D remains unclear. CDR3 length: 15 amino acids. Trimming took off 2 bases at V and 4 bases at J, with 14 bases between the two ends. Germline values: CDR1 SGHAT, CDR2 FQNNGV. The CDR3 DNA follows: TGTGCCAGCAGCTTAAATGTAGCGCTAATCTATGGCTACACCTTC. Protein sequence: CASSLNVALIYGYTF.

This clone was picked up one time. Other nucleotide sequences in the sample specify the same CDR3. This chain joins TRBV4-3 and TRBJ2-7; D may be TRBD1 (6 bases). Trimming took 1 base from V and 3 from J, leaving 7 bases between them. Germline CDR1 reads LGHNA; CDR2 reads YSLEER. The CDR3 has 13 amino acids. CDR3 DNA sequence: TGCGCCAGCAGCCAAGGACAGGACTACGAGCAGTACTTC. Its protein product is CASSQGQDYEQYF.

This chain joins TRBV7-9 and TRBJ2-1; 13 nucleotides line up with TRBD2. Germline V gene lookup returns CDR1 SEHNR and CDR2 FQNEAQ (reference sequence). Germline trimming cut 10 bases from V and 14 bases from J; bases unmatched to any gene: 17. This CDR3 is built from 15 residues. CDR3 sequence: CATPLGLAGVSAKFF. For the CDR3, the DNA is TGTGCCACTCCCCTAGGACTAGCGGGAGTATCGGCAAAGTTCTTC. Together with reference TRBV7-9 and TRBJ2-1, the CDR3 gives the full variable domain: DTGVSQNPRHKITKRGQNVTFRCDPISEHNRLYWYRQTLGQGPEFLTYFQNEAQLEKSRLLSDRFSAERPKGSFSTLEIQRTEQGDSAMYLCATPLGLAGVSAKFFGPGTRLTVL.

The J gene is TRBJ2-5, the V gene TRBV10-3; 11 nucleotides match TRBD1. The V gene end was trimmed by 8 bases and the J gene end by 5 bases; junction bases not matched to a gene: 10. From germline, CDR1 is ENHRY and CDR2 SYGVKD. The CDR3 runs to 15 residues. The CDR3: CAISEDRGLQETQYF. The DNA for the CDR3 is TGTGCCATCTCTGAGGACAGGGGGCTTCAGGAGACCCAGTACTTC.

The CDR3 sequence is CASSQDCGQGLTLYGYTF. CDR3 DNA sequence: TGCGCCAGCAGTCAAGATTGCGGACAGGGACTTACCCTCTATGGCTACACCTTC. The chain carries TRBV23-1 and TRBJ1-2, with 8 bases aligning to TRBD1. TRBV23-1 is noted as an ORF with a role that remains uncertain. The junction had 15 bases not matched to a gene; V was cut back by 2 bases and J by 4 bases. This CDR3 has 18 residues.

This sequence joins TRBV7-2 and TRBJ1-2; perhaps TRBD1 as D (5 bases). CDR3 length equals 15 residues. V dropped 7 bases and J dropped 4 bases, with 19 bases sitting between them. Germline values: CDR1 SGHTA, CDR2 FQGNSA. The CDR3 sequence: CASITQSGGLYGYTF. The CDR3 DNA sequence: TGTGCCAGCATCACCCAGTCGGGGGGACTCTATGGCTACACCTTC. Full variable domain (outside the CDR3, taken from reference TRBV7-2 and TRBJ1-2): GAGVSQSPSNKVTEKGKDVELRCDPISGHTALYWYRQSLGQGLEFLIYFQGNSAPDKSGLPSDRFSAERTGGSVSTLTIQRTQQEDSAVYLCASITQSGGLYGYTFGSGTRLTVV.

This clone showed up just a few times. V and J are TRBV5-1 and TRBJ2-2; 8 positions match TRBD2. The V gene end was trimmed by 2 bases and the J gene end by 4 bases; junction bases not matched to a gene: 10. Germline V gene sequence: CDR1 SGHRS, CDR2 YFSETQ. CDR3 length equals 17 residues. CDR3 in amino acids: CASSLMTSDFGTGELFF. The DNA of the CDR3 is TGCGCCAGCAGCTTAATGACTAGCGACTTCGGCACCGGGGAGCTGTTTTTT. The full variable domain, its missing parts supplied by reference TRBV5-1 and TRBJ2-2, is KAGVTQTPRYLIKTRGQQVTLSCSPISGHRSVSWYQQTPGQGLQFLFEYFSETQRNKGNFPGRFSGRQFSNSRSEMNVSTLELGDSALYLCASSLMTSDFGTGELFFGEGSRLTVL.

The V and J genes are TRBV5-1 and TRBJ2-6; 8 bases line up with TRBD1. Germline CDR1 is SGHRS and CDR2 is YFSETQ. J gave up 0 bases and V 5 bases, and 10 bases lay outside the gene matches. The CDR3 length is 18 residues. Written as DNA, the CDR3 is TGCGCCAGCAGAAATGGGGCAGGGGGCGCCTCTGGGGCCAACGTCCTGACTTTC. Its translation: CASRNGAGGASGANVLTF.

The CDR3 region is CASRRQGSENIQYF. CDR3 DNA sequence: TGTGCCAGCAGACGACAGGGTTCCGAGAACATTCAGTACTTC. This sequence joins TRBV5-4 and TRBJ2-4; 7 bases line up with TRBD1. CDR1 and CDR2 (germline): SGHNT, YYREEE (reference sequence). Trimming removed 5 bases from V and 7 bases from J; junction bases left unmatched: 9. This CDR3 is built from 14 residues. The full variable domain, rest sourced from reference TRBV5-4 and TRBJ2-4, is ETGVTQSPTHLIKTRGQQVTLRCSSQSGHNTVSWYQQALGQGPQFIFQYYREEENGRGNFPPRFSGLQFPNYSSELNVNALELDDSALYLCASRRQGSENIQYFGAGTRLSVL.

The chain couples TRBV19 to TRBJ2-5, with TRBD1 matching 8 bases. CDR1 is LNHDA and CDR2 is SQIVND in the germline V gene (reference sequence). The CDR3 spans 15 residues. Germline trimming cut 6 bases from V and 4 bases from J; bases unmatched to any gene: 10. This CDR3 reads CASRRPGQAGETQYF. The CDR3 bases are TGTGCCAGTAGGCGACCGGGACAGGCGGGAGAGACCCAGTACTTC.